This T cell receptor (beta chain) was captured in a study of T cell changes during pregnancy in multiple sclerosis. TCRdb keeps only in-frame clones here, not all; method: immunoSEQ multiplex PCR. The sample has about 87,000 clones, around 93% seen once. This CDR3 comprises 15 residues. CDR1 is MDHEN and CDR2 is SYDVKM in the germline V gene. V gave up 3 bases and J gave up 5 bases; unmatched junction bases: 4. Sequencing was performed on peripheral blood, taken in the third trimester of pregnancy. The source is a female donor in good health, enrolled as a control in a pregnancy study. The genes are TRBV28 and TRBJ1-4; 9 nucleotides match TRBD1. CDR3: CASSFGTGLNEKLFF. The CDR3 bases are TGTGCCAGCAGTTTCGGGACAGGGTTAAATGAAAAACTGTTTTTT. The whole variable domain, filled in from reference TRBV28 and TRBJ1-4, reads DVKVTQSSRYLVKRTGEKVFLECVQDMDHENMFWYRQDPGLGLRLIYFSYDVKMKEKGDIPEGYSVSREKKERFSLILESASTNQTSMYLCASSFGTGLNEKLFFGSGTQLSVL.